This is a list of T cell receptor beta chains from one sample in a study of identical twins. TCRdb processed the 5' RACE reads anew with MiXCR; each CDR3 protein has one entry. The table includes about 490,000 distinct CDR3 sequences, approximately 14% detected once. The sample was also reused in another study, on yellow fever vaccine responses in identical twins.

Material for sequencing was CD4+ T cells sorted from blood. These receptors all stem from a woman younger than 35 in good health. Each CDR3 is given with its conserved first and last residue. A D gene is named only where the DNA matches it firmly. Where a row states a size, it is once, few, many or the class of an expanded clone; other rows omit it.

>TRBD2|TRBJ2-5|few|TRBV5-5
TGTGCCAGCAGCCGCGGGAGGGTGGGAGAGACCCAGTACTTC
CASSRGRVGETQYF
>NA|TRBJ1-6|few|TRBV11-2
TGTGCCAGCAGCTTGGCCCGCGGGACCGCCAATTCACCCCTCCACTTT
CASSLARGTANSPLHF
>NA|TRBJ2-5|NA|TRBV2
TGTGCCAGCAGTGAAGCGCTCGGGATGCAGACCCAGTACTTC
CASSEALGMQTQYF
>NA|TRBJ2-3|NA|TRBV7-2
TGTGCCAGCAGCCGAAGACTGGCTAGCACAGATACGCAGTATTTT
CASSRRLASTDTQYF
>NA|TRBJ2-1|few|TRBV28
TGTGCCAGCACCCCCACGGGAAGATCCTACAATGAGCAGTTCTTC
CASTPTGRSYNEQFF
>TRBD1|TRBJ1-5|few|TRBV4-2
TGTGCCAGCAGCCAAGTAGGGACAGGGGATAGCAATCAGCCCCAGCATTTT
CASSQVGTGDSNQPQHF
>NA|TRBJ2-2|NA|TRBV20-1
TGCAGTGCTAGCCGTTCAGGTGGGAGAGGCACCGGGGAGCTGTTTTTT
CSASRSGGRGTGELFF
>NA|TRBJ2-3|many|TRBV29-1
TGCAGCGTTGATGCTTGGGGGGGCGCGACAGATACGCAGTATTTT
CSVDAWGGATDTQYF
>TRBD1|TRBJ2-1|few|TRBV7-7
TGTGCCAGCAGCGCCACAGGGGGTAGGGGCAATGAGCAGTTCTTC
CASSATGGRGNEQFF
>NA|TRBJ2-5|NA|TRBV29-1
TGCAGCGTTGAAGGCTGGCGGGAAGAGACCCAGTACTTC
CSVEGWREETQYF
>TRBD1|TRBJ1-1|few|TRBV11-2
TGTGCCAGCAGCTTATATGGTAGGGCAGGGGGTAAGGGCACTGAAGCTTTCTTT
CASSLYGRAGGKGTEAFF
>NA|TRBJ2-2|NA|TRBV7-9
TGTGCCAGCAGCCAGAGTCTAGCCACGAACACCGGGGAGCTGTTTTTT
CASSQSLATNTGELFF
>TRBD2|TRBJ2-7|few|TRBV5-1
TGCGCCAGCAGCTTGGAGGCCGGGAGGGTAACCTACGAGCAGTACTTC
CASSLEAGRVTYEQYF
>TRBD2|TRBJ2-1|NA|TRBV2
TGTGCCAGCCCCCGGTGGGGGGGAGGGCCGGAGGAGCAGTTCTTC
CASPRWGGGPEEQFF
>NA|TRBJ2-3|NA|TRBV21-1
TGTGCCAGCAGCAAAGTCAGTCTAGCGGGGGGCACAGATACGCAGTATTTT
CASSKVSLAGGTDTQYF
>NA|TRBJ2-1|many|TRBV5-1
TGCGCCAGCAGCTTGAGAGGGGAGGTCTACAATGAGCAGTTCTTC
CASSLRGEVYNEQFF
>NA|TRBJ2-3|NA|TRBV3-1
TGTGCCAGCAGCCAAGGTCGAGGGACTAGCACAGATACGCAGTATTTT
CASSQGRGTSTDTQYF
>NA|TRBJ2-7|few|TRBV12-5
TGTGCTAGTGGTCCGGCCGGGACACACTCCTACGAGCAGTACTTC
CASGPAGTHSYEQYF
>TRBD2|TRBJ2-1|many|TRBV29-1
TGCAGCGTGCAGGGACTAGCATCTGAGCAGTTCTTC
CSVQGLASEQFF
>TRBD1|TRBJ2-7|few|TRBV6-1
TGTGCCAGCAGTCAGGACAGGGTCTACGAGCAGTACTTC
CASSQDRVYEQYF
>TRBD2|TRBJ2-1|many|TRBV15
TGTGCCACCAGCGGTCAACCGGGACTAGCGGGGTACAATGAGCAGTTCTTC
CATSGQPGLAGYNEQFF
>NA|TRBJ1-1|NA|TRBV29-1
TGCAGCGTTGAAGGATGGGACACTGAAGCTTTCTTT
CSVEGWDTEAFF
>TRBD1|TRBJ2-2|NA|TRBV2
TGTGCCAGCACGGGACAGATGAACACCGGGGAGCTGTTTTTT
CASTGQMNTGELFF
>TRBD2|TRBJ2-1|NA|TRBV27
TGTGCCACAAGAAAAGCGGGAGGATCCTACAATGAGCAGTTCTTC
CATRKAGGSYNEQFF
>NA|TRBJ1-1|few|TRBV18
TGTGCCAGCTCACCGGCACCTATGAACACTGAAGCTTTCTTT
CASSPAPMNTEAFF
>TRBD2|TRBJ2-3|NA|TRBV20-1
TGCAGTGCTAGAGATGCTAGCGGGGACCCAGATACGCAGTATTTT
CSARDASGDPDTQYF
>NA|TRBJ1-1|NA|TRBV5-6
TGTGCCAGCAGCCTAGGACGGTATACGATGAACACTGAAGCTTTCTTT
CASSLGRYTMNTEAFF
>NA|TRBJ2-1|NA|TRBV24-1
TGTGCCACCAGTGGTGGCAATGAGCAGTTCTTC
CATSGGNEQFF
>TRBD1|TRBJ1-1|few|TRBV7-2
TGTGCCAGCGCGGACAGGCGGAACACTGAAGCTTTCTTT
CASADRRNTEAFF
>NA|TRBJ1-3|NA|TRBV28
TGTGCCAGCAGTTTTAGGGGGATCTCTGGAAACACCATATATTTT
CASSFRGISGNTIYF
>NA|TRBJ2-2|few|TRBV20-1
TGCAGTGCTAGAGACGTGCAGGATGTCACCGGGGAGCTGTTTTTT
CSARDVQDVTGELFF
>NA|TRBJ1-4|NA|TRBV7-9
TGTGCCAGCAGCGAAGGACAGCACTCTAATGAAAAACTGTTTTTT
CASSEGQHSNEKLFF
>NA|TRBJ2-2|NA|TRBV19
TGTGCCAGTAGTATTCTGCTCTCGAACACCGGGGAGCTGTTTTTT
CASSILLSNTGELFF
>NA|TRBJ2-5|NA|TRBV20-1
TGCAGTGCTCTCCGATTGGGGGGCGCGGAGACCCAGTACTTC
CSALRLGGAETQYF
>TRBD1|TRBJ2-5|few|TRBV15
TGTGCCACCAGCAGAGATGGAGCTCGGACAGGGAAGGAGACCCAGTACTTC
CATSRDGARTGKETQYF
>TRBD1|TRBJ1-5|many|TRBV10-2
TGCGCCAGCAGTGACCTGGACAGGGGCCAGCCCCAGCATTTT
CASSDLDRGQPQHF
>NA|TRBJ1-4|NA|TRBV6-5
TGTGCCAGCAGTTATTTACAGGGTGGAAAACTGTTTTTT
CASSYLQGGKLFF
>NA|TRBJ2-4|NA|TRBV27
TGTGCCAGCACCCACGTGGGCAGTACGAACATTCAGTACTTC
CASTHVGSTNIQYF
>TRBD2|TRBJ2-7|NA|TRBV29-1
TGCAGCGTTCTATTAGCGGGAGCTCTGTACGAGCAGTACTTC
CSVLLAGALYEQYF
>NA|TRBJ1-5|few|TRBV12-3/TRBV12-4
TGTGCCAGCAGTTTCGGGCAGACTAATCAGCCCCAGCATTTT
CASSFGQTNQPQHF
>NA|TRBJ2-3|NA|TRBV7-6
TGTGCCAGCAGCTTCGACACCTACCCTGGCACAGATACGCAGTATTTT
CASSFDTYPGTDTQYF
>NA|TRBJ2-2|NA|TRBV7-2
TGTGCCAGGGGCCGGGTAACGAACACCGGGGAGCTGTTTTTT
CARGRVTNTGELFF
>NA|TRBJ2-2|few|TRBV9
TGTGCCAGCAGCCCCCGCTATAACACCGGGGAGCTGTTTTTT
CASSPRYNTGELFF
>TRBD2|TRBJ2-1|few|TRBV5-4
TGTGCCAGCAGCGCCAGCGGGGGGGCAGCCTACAATGAGCAGTTCTTC
CASSASGGAAYNEQFF
>NA|TRBJ2-3|NA|TRBV12-3/TRBV12-4
TGTGCCAGCAGTTTCGAGACTAGGGTTCCGCAGTATTTT
CASSFETRVPQYF
>NA|TRBJ1-2|NA|TRBV20-1
TGCAGTGCTAGAGATCGGGGGGAGCGCTACACCTTC
CSARDRGERYTF
>NA|TRBJ2-2|NA|TRBV10-3
TGTGCCATCACCACCCGATCGAACACCGGGGAGCTGTTTTTT
CAITTRSNTGELFF
>NA|TRBJ2-1|NA|TRBV29-1
TGCAGCGAGGGAGAGGGTTTATCGCAGTTCTTC
CSEGEGLSQFF
>TRBD2|TRBJ2-3|NA|TRBV14
TGTGCCAGCAGCCAAGGCTCTAGCGGGAGCACAGATACGCAGTATTTT
CASSQGSSGSTDTQYF
>TRBD2|TRBJ2-7|many|TRBV29-1
TGCAGCGTTCAGGGACTAGCGGTTCCCTACGAGCAGTACTTC
CSVQGLAVPYEQYF
>NA|TRBJ2-2|NA|TRBV24-1
TGTGCCACCGAACTCGGTCGGGAGCTGTTTTTT
CATELGRELFF
>NA|TRBJ2-3|few|TRBV20-1
TGCAGTGCTGGCGGTACGGCAGATACGCAGTATTTT
CSAGGTADTQYF
>NA|TRBJ2-1|few|TRBV6-1
TGTGCCAGCAGTGTCCGGGACTTCTACAATGAGCAGTTCTTC
CASSVRDFYNEQFF
>NA|TRBJ2-5|few|TRBV5-1
TGCGCCAGCACCTCGGGTGTAAGAGAGACCCAGTACTTC
CASTSGVRETQYF
>NA|TRBJ1-1|few|TRBV7-9
TGTGCCAGCAGCTTAGGGCAGGACGTGAACACTGAAGCTTTCTTT
CASSLGQDVNTEAFF
>TRBD2|TRBJ2-7|many|TRBV5-1
TGCGCCAGCAGCCTACCGTCGGGAGGGTCTCAAGACGAGCAGTACTTC
CASSLPSGGSQDEQYF